This T cell receptor (beta chain) was observed in a study of T cells after yellow fever vaccination (dated by TCRdb to the late 2010s). With regard to the full study: Libraries from fractions with low cell numbers were prepared with the SMART-Seq v4 Ultra Low Input RNA kit. The cohort comprised two healthy male donors, one aged 18 to 30 and one aged 30 to 40 years. Bulk PBMC replicates and cell subsets were isolated from blood drawn at multiple timepoints before and after both primary and secondary immunization. Bulk TCR alpha and beta repertoires were sequenced longitudinally to track T-cell clones before and after primary and booster YFV17D yellow fever vaccination. Results the study describes overall, beyond this receptor: A small share of clonotypes was detected in both CD4 and CD8 compartments, with the overlap likely arising from convergent recombination. The secondary T-cell response was found to be weaker but faster than the primary response, with a peak reached on day 5 rather than on day 15. Computational filtering was required because FACS-sorted repertoires could contain abundant contaminating clonotypes from the bulk population. Most clones expanded after primary vaccination (about 96% of CD4 and approximately 90% of CD8) were re-detected after the booster, suggesting that broad memory maintenance occurred. Because only a couple of donors were included in the study, the extent to which the findings can be generalized is limited.

Including the terminal cysteine and phenylalanine, the CDR3 comprises 15 residues. Only the CDR3 DNA stays, 45 bases, in frame from base 1. From the germline V gene, CDR1 is MNHEY and CDR2 is SVGAGI. This sample's treatment or condition label indicates: live attenuated yellow fever vaccine strain. PBMCs were isolated from peripheral blood using a standard Ficoll-Paque protocol. CD4 and CD8 T-cell fractions were isolated with Dynabeads CD4 and CD8 positive selection kits. TriZol was used to extract RNA from bulk PBMCs, from CD4 and CD8 fractions, and from dextramer-positive and dextramer-negative fractions. TCR cDNA was made using 5'RACE template switching, a step that added a universal primer site and unique molecular identifiers. Priming for cDNA synthesis came from both the TCR alpha and TCR beta constant segments. Library amplification used two PCR steps, and the second PCR step added sample barcodes and sequencing adapters. Sequencing of libraries was done on Illumina HiSeq 2500 (2x100 bp) or NovaSeq (2x150 bp). The study's own analysis went as follows. Demultiplexing of reads and collapsing into UMI consensus sequences were performed with MIGEC, and V(D)J alignment was carried out with MiXCR. Clonotypes responding to the vaccine were identified with edgeR on replicate PBMC samples, with the criteria of FDR below 0.01 and a log2 fold change above 5 up to day 15. Each bulk clonotype was labeled CD4 or CD8 based on which sequenced repertoire, CD4 or CD8, contained the clonotype at higher abundance. Using fastp at Q25 and MiXCR, TCRdb reprocessed the public reads and kept productive beta chains. Merged by CDR3 protein, the rows form single entries marked with the most common genes and DNA. TCRdb, not the original authors, processed these V and J calls. The sample has 110,000 or so distinct CDR3 sequences on record, 6.5% to 9% of them singletons. Jointly, the top ten make up over 2.5% of the sample.

As concerns this clonotype: Its antigen target is currently unknown. A read error may be the cause here, since a much bigger clone is one base away.

The V gene is TRBV6-5 and the J gene is TRBJ1-1, with no reliable assignment of the D segment. The sample was CD4+ T cells sorted from PBMCs, taken around 45 days after the first yellow fever vaccination. This TCR derives from a man aged 18 to 30 who received the YFV17D yellow fever vaccine. For the CDR3, the sequence is CASSYSATMNSEAFF. The nucleotides read TGTGCCAGCAGTTACTCGGCAACCATGAACTCTGAAGCTTTCTTT.